The 9 T cell receptor beta chains below come from one sample, sequenced in a study of T cell responses to AZD1222 COVID-19 vaccine. Measured with immunoSEQ multiplex PCR; TCRdb has only the in-frame clones, and not every one. This sample has more than 90,000 clones, with approximately 90% found just once. Material: peripheral blood, obtained 28 days after the second AZD1222 dose. The receptors stem from an adult who received the AZD1222 COVID-19 vaccine.

In its sample, this clone was seen once. The CDR3 DNA follows: TGCGCCAGCAGCTTGGCCGAGGAAGAGCAGTACTTC. It codes for CASSLAEEEQYF. The genes are TRBV5-1 and TRBJ2-7, with unresolved D. CDR1 SGHRS and CDR2 YFSETQ come from the germline V gene. Trimming cost V 0 bases and J 7 bases, with 8 bases left between them. The CDR3 is 12 amino acids.

The V call is TRBV7-9, the J call TRBJ2-2, with 10 bases matching TRBD1. The CDR3 covers 18 residues. V dropped 6 bases and J dropped 5; count of bases not matched to a gene: 15. Germline V gene lookup returns CDR1 SEHNR and CDR2 FQNEAQ (reference sequence). CDR3 in DNA: TGTGCCAGCAGTCCTACCGACAGGGGGCGTCGAAATACCGGGGAGCTGTTTTTT. Encoded protein: CASSPTDRGRRNTGELFF.

The V gene is TRBV7-9, the J gene TRBJ2-2; D is ambiguous. The V end lost 5 bases, the J end lost 3 bases, and 10 bases lay between the germline ends. The CDR3 extends over 14 amino acids. Germline V gives CDR1 SEHNR, CDR2 FQNEAQ (reference sequence). The CDR3 nucleotides are TGTGCCAGCAGCCCATACGGATACACCGGGGAGCTGTTTTTT. Translating gives CASSPYGYTGELFF.

The rearrangement joins TRBV5-3 to TRBJ2-3; no definite D call. TRBV5-3 qualifies as an ORF whose function is uncertain. The V and J ends lost 4 bases and 0 bases respectively, with 6 bases between them. The CDR3 is 13 residues long. This chain's CDR3 is CARSVSSTDTQYF. CDR3 in DNA: TGTGCCAGAAGCGTGAGTAGCACAGATACGCAGTATTTT.

The chain employs TRBV28 and TRBJ2-7, with TRBD2 matching 12 bases. The CDR3 has 16 residues. Trimming took 5 bases from V and 5 from J; bases not matched to a gene: 10. Germline V lookup: CDR1 MDHEN, CDR2 SYDVKM. CDR3 nucleotide sequence: TGTGCCAGCAGTCCGCCCCTAGCGGGAGGGTTTCACGAGCAGTACTTC. Its translation: CASSPPLAGGFHEQYF. Full variable domain (rest looked up from reference TRBV28 and TRBJ2-7): DVKVTQSSRYLVKRTGEKVFLECVQDMDHENMFWYRQDPGLGLRLIYFSYDVKMKEKGDIPEGYSVSREKKERFSLILESASTNQTSMYLCASSPPLAGGFHEQYFGPGTRLTVT.

This chain uses TRBV27 with TRBJ2-3; the D is unclear. The CDR3 has 12 residues. In germline, CDR1 is MNHEY, CDR2 SMNVEV (reference sequence). The ends were cut back, 6 bases at V and 4 bases at J, with 8 bases in the middle. The CDR3 reads CASRASADTQYF. The CDR3 DNA is TGTGCCAGCAGGGCATCCGCAGATACGCAGTATTTT.

V and J are TRBV11-3 and TRBJ2-1, with 7 bases fitting TRBD2. Per the germline V gene, CDR1 is SGHNT and CDR2 is YENEEA. The junction had 10 bases not matched to a gene; V was cut back by 7 bases and J by 1 base. This CDR3 region has 16 residues. The CDR3: CASTAGGRWSYNEQFF. CDR3 nucleotides: TGTGCCAGCACGGCTGGCGGGAGATGGTCCTACAATGAGCAGTTCTTC.

The chain couples TRBV5-1 to TRBJ2-7; no clear D. The CDR3 loop spans 14 amino acids. Trimming left V 1 base short and J 0 bases short, with 8 bases between. Germline CDR1 is SGHRS and CDR2 is YFSETQ. The CDR3 sequence: CASSLIAASYEQYF. The CDR3 nucleotides are TGCGCCAGCAGCTTGATTGCGGCCTCCTACGAGCAGTACTTC.

The chain links TRBV5-1 to TRBJ2-1, with D perhaps TRBD1 (6 bases). The CDR3 totals 17 residues. The V end was cut by 4 bases, the J end by 0 bases, with 17 bases between. Germline V gene sequence: CDR1 SGHRS, CDR2 YFSETQ. The CDR3 region has the DNA TGCGCCAGCAGCCGGTTGGACAGTGCCTTCTCCTACAATGAGCAGTTCTTC. Its translation: CASSRLDSAFSYNEQFF.